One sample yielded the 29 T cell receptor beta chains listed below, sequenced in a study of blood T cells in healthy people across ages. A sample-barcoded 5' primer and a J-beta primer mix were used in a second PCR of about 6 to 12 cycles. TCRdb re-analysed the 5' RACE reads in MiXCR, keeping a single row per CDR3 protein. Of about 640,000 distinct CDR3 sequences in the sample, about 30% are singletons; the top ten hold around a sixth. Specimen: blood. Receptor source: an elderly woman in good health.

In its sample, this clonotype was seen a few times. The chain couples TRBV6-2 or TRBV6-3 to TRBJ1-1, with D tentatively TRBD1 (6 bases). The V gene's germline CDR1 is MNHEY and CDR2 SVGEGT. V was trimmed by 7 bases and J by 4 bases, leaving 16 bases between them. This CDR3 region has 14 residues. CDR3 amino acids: CASTKGHLSTEAFF. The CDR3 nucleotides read TGTGCCAGCACTAAGGGACACCTAAGCACTGAAGCTTTCTTT.

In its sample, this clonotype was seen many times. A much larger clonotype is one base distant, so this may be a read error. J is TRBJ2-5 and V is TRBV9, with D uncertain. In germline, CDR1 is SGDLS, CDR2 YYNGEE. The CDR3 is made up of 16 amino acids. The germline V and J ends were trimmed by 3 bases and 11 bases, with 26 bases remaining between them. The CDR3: CASSATIRFGKDEQYF. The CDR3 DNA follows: TGTGCCAGCAGCGCCACTATACGGTTCGGTAAGGATGAGCAGTACTTC.

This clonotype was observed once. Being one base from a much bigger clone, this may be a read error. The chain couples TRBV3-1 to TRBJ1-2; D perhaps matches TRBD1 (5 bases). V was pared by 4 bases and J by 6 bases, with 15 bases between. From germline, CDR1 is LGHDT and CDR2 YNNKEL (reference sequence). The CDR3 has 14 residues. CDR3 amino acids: CASSRSGAGHGYTF. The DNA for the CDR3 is TGTGCCAGCAGCCGCTCCGGGGCAGGGCATGGCTACACCTTC.

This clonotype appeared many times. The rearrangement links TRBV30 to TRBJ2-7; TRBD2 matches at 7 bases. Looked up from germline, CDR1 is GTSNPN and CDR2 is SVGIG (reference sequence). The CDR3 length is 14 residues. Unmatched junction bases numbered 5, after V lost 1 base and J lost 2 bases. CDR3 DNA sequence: TGTGCCTGGAGTGGGGAGGGAGGGACCTACGAGCAGTACTTC. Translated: CAWSGEGGTYEQYF.

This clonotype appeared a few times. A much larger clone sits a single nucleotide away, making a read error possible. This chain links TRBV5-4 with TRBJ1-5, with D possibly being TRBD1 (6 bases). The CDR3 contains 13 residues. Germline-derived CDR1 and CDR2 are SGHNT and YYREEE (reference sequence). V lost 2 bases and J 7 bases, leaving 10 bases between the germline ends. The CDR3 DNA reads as TGTGCCAGCAGCTTCGCAGGGGAGCAGCCCCAGCATTTT. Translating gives CASSFAGEQPQHF.

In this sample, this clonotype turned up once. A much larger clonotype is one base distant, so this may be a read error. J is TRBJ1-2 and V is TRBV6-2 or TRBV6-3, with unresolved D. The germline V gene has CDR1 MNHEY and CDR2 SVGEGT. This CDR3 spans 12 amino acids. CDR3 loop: CTSSRLIDGYTF. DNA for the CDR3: TGTACCAGCAGCCGACTGATTGATGGCTACACCTTC.

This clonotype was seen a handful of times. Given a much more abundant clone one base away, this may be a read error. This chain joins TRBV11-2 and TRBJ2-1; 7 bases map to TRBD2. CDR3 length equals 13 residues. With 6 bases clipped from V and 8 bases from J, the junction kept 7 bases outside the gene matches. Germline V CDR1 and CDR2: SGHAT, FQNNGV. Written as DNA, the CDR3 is TGTGCCAGCAGTAGTTGGGGGGGAGATGAGCAGTTCTTC. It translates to CASSSWGGDEQFF.

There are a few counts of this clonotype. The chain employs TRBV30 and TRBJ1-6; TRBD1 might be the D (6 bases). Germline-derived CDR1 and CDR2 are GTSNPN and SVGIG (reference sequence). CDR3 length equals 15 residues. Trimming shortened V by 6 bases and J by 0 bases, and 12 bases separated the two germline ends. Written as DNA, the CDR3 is TGTGCCTGCAAAACAGGGAGCTCCTATAATTCACCCCTCCACTTT. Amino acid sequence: CACKTGSSYNSPLHF. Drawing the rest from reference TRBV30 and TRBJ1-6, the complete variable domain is SQTIHQWPATLVQPVGSPLSLECTVEGTSNPNLYWYRQAAGRGLQLLFYSVGIGQISSEVPQNLSASRPQDRQFILSSKKLLLSDSGFYLCACKTGSSYNSPLHFGNGTRLTVT.

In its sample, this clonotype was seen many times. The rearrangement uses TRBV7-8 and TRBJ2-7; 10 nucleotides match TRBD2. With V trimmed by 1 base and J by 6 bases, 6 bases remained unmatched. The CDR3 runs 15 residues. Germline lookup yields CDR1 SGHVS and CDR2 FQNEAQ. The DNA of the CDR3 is TGTGCCAGCAGCTTAGTCTCAGCGGGGGGGCTCGAGCAGTACTTC. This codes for CASSLVSAGGLEQYF.

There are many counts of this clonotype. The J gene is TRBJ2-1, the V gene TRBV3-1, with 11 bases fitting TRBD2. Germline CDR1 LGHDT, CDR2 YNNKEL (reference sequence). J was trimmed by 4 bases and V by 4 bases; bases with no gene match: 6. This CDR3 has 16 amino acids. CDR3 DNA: TGTGCCAGCAGCCTCGTAGCGGGGGGGCCTTACAATGAGCAGTTCTTC. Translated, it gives CASSLVAGGPYNEQFF.

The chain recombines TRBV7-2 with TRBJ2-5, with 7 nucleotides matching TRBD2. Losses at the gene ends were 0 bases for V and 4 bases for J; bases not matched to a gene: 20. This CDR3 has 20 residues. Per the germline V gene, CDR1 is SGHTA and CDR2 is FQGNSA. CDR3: CASSLASTRTGGRYGETQYF. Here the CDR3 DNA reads TGTGCCAGCAGCTTAGCATCGACCCGGACTGGCGGGAGATATGGAGAGACCCAGTACTTC.

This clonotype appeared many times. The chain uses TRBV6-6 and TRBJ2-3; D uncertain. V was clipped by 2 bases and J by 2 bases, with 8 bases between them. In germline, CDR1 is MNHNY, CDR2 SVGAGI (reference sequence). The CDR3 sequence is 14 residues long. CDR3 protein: CASSYPGPTDTQYF. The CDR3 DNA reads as TGTGCCAGCAGTTACCCGGGCCCCACAGATACGCAGTATTTT.

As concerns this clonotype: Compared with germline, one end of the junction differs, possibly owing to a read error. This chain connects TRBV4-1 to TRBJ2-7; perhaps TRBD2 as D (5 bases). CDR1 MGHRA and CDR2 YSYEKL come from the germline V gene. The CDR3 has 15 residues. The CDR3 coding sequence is TGTGCCAGCAGCTTAGGTTCGGGAATACGCACGGAGCAGTACTTC. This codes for CASSLGSGIRTEQYF.

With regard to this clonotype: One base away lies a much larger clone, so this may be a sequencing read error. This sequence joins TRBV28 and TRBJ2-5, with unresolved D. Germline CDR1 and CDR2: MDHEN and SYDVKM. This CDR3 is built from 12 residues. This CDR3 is CASSFRQEAQYF. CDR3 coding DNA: TGTGCCAGCAGTTTCCGCCAAGAGGCCCAGTACTTC.

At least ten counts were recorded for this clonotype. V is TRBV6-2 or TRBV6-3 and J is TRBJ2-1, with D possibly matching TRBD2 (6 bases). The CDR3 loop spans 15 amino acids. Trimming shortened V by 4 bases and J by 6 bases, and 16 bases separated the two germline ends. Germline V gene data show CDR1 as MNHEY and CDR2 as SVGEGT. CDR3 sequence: CASSFFGTPGNEQFF. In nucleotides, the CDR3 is TGTGCCAGCAGTTTTTTTGGGACTCCGGGCAATGAGCAGTTCTTC.

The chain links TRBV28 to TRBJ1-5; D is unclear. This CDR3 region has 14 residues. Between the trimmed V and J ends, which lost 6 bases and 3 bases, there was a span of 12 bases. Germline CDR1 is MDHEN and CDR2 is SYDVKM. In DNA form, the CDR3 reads TGTGCCAGCAGCCTCTCAAGAATCAATCAGCCCCAGCATTTT. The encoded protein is CASSLSRINQPQHF. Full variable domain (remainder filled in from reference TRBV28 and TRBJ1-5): DVKVTQSSRYLVKRTGEKVFLECVQDMDHENMFWYRQDPGLGLRLIYFSYDVKMKEKGDIPEGYSVSREKKERFSLILESASTNQTSMYLCASSLSRINQPQHFGDGTRLSIL.

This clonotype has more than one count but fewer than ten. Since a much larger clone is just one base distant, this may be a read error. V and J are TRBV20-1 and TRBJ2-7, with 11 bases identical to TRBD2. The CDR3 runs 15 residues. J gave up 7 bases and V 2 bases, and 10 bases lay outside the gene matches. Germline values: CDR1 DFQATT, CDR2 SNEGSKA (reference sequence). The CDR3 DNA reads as TGCAGTGCTAGACCGACTAGCGGGGTTTACAATGAGCAGTACTTC. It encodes CSARPTSGVYNEQYF.

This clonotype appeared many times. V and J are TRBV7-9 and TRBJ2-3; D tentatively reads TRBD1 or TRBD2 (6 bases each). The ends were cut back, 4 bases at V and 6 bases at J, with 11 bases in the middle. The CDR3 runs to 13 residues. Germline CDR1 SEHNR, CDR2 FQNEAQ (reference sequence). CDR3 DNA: TGTGCCAGCAGCTCCCGGGGGCCCGATACGCAGTATTTT. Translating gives CASSSRGPDTQYF.

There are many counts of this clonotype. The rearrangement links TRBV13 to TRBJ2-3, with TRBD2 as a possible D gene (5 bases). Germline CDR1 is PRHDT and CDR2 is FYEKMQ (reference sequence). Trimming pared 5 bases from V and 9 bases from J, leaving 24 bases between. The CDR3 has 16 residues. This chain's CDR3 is CASSLEGLGSTGTQYF. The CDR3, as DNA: TGTGCCAGCAGCCTAGAGGGTTTGGGGAGCACCGGGACGCAGTATTTT.

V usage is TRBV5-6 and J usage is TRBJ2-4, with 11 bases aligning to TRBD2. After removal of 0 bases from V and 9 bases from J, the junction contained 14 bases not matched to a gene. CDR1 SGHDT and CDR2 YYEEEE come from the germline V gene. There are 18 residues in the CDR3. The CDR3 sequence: CASSLEVSGGGGNSIQYF. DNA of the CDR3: TGTGCCAGCAGCTTGGAGGTTAGCGGGGGGGGCGGCAATAGCATTCAGTACTTC.

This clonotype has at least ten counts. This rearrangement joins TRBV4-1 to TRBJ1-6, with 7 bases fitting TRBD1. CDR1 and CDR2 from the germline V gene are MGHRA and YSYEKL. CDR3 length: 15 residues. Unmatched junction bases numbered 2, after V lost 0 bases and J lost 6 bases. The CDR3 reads CASSQDDRVNSPLHF. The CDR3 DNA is TGCGCCAGCAGCCAAGATGACAGGGTTAATTCACCCCTCCACTTT.

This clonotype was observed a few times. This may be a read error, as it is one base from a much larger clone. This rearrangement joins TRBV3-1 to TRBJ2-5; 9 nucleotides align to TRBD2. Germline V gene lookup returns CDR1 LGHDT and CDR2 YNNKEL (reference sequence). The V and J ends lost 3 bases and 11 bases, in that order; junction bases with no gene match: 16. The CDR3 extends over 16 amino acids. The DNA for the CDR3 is TGTGCCAGCAGCCAGGCCCTAGCGGGGCAATGGAATGAGCAGTACTTC. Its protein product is CASSQALAGQWNEQYF.

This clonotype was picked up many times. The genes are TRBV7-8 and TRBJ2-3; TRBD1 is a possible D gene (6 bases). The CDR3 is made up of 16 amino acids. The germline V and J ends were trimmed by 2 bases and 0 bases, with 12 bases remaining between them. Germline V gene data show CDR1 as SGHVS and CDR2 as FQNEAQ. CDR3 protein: CASSLRATGSTDTQYF. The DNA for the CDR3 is TGTGCCAGCAGCTTAAGGGCGACAGGAAGCACAGATACGCAGTATTTT.

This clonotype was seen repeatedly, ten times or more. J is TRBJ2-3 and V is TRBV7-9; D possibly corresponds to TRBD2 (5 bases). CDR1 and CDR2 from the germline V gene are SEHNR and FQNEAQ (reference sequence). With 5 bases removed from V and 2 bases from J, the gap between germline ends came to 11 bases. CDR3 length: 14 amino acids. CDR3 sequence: CASSPPGFTDTQYF. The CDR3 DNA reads TGTGCCAGCAGCCCCCCGGGATTCACAGATACGCAGTATTTT.

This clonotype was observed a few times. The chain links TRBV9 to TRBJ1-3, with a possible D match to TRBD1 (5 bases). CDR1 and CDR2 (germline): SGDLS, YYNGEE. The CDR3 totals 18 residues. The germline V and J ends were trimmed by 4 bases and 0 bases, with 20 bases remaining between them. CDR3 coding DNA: TGTGCCAGCAGCCGTGGGGGGGGACGGATCAGCTCTGGAAACACCATATATTTT. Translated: CASSRGGGRISSGNTIYF.

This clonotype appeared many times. CDR3 region: CASSLASGGAITYNEQFF. In nucleotides, the CDR3 is TGTGCCAGCAGCTTAGCCAGCGGGGGGGCAATTACCTACAATGAGCAGTTCTTC. The V call is TRBV7-2, the J call TRBJ2-1, with 10 positions matching TRBD2. Per the germline V gene, CDR1 is SGHTA and CDR2 is FQGNSA. The trim removed 0 bases at V and 2 bases at J, leaving 7 bases unmatched. The CDR3 spans 18 residues. The full variable domain, in which reference TRBV7-2 and TRBJ2-1 provide the parts outside the CDR3, is GAGVSQSPSNKVTEKGKDVELRCDPISGHTALYWYRQSLGQGLEFLIYFQGNSAPDKSGLPSDRFSAERTGGSVSTLTIQRTQQEDSAVYLCASSLASGGAITYNEQFFGPGTRLTVL.

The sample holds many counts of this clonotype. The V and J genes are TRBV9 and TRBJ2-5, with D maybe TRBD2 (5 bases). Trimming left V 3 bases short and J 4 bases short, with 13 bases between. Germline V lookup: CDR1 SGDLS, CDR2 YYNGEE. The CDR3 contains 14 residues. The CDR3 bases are TGTGCCAGCAGCGAGGAGGCCTGGGGAGAGACCCAGTACTTC. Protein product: CASSEEAWGETQYF.

This CDR3 reads CSVVVRTYEQYF. Here the CDR3 DNA reads TGCAGCGTTGTGGTCAGAACCTACGAGCAGTACTTC. The chain links TRBV29-1 to TRBJ2-7; no clear D gene. Deletions cut 4 bases from V and 2 bases from J, with 9 bases between. The germline V gene has CDR1 SQVTM and CDR2 ANQGSEA. This CDR3 spans 12 amino acids.

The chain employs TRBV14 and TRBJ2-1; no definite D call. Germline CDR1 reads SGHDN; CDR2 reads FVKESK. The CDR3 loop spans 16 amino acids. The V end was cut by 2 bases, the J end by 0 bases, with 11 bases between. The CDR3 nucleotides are TGTGCCAGCAGCCAATCTACCAGAGCCTCCTACAATGAGCAGTTCTTC. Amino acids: CASSQSTRASYNEQFF.